This T cell receptor beta chain stems from a study of T-cell memory formation after mild COVID-19. Study-wide background: Largely donor-specific sequence clusters came from two donors.

Broader study findings: The pre-infection memory compartment contained some responding clones, suggesting cross-reactive memory joined.

This clonotype was seen ten or more times. The antigen remains undetermined. The germline gives CDR1 SGHNT, CDR2 YENEEA. V shed 0 bases and J 1 base; nucleotides not matched to a gene: 1. This CDR3 spans 15 amino acids. A 5'RACE reaction primed in the constant segment made cDNA libraries of TCR alpha and TCR beta, and these carried sample barcodes and UMIs. TCRdb processed the 5' RACE reads anew with MiXCR; each CDR3 protein has one entry. Of about 29,000 distinct CDR3 sequences listed, about 15% are singletons. Source material: PBMCs or a T cell subset sorted from them (not recorded which). The clonotype was recovered from an adult who had mild COVID-19 (a few samples of this study predate the infection). Cell type and time point are not known. The chain carries TRBV11-3 and TRBJ2-3, with 7 bases lining up with TRBD1. CDR3 protein: CASSLDTGGTDTQYF. CDR3 DNA sequence: TGTGCCAGCAGCTTAGATACAGGGGGCACAGATACGCAGTATTTT. The whole variable domain, remainder taken from reference TRBV11-3 and TRBJ2-3, is EAGVVQSPRYKIIEKKQPVAFWCNPISGHNTLYWYLQNLGQGPELLIRYENEEAVDDSQLPKDRFSAERLKGVDSTLKIQPAELGDSAVYLCASSLDTGGTDTQYFGPGTRLTVL.